This entry describes one T cell receptor (beta chain). CD45RO-negative CD8 cells positively selected for CCR7 made up the naive population, which excluded terminally differentiated effector memory CD45RA+ cells. This sample was taken from a study of shared clonotypes between healthy human individuals. The protocol was immunoSEQ multiplex PCR, while the TCRdb copy is restricted to in-frame clones and leaves out a portion. Here the sample spans millions of clones, about 95% being singletons. V lost 5 bases and J 2 bases, leaving 16 bases between the germline ends. Germline CDR1 and CDR2: SEHNR and FQNEAQ (reference sequence). There are 15 residues in the CDR3.

The chain is built from TRBV7-9 and TRBJ2-7; perhaps TRBD2 as D (5 bases). Material: naive CD8+ T cells sorted from blood. This clonotype was obtained from a man younger than 30 in good health. Written as DNA, the CDR3 is TGTGCCAGCAGCCTTACGACCGGGGAGCCCTACGAGCAGTACTTC. This encodes CASSLTTGEPYEQYF.